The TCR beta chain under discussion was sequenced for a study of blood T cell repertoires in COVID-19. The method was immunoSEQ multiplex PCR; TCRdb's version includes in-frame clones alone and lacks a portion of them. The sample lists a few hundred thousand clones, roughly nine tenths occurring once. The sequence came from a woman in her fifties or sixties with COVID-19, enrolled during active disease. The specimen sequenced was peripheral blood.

The CDR3: CASSLAGDRGLEAFF. The CDR3 DNA follows: TGTGCCAGCAGCTTGGCTGGGGACAGGGGACTTGAAGCTTTCTTT. The chain has TRBV5-5 and TRBJ1-1, with TRBD1 matching over 10 bases. The junction had 6 bases not matched to a gene; V was cut back by 0 bases and J by 7 bases. The germline gives CDR1 SGHKS, CDR2 YYEKEE (reference sequence). The CDR3 is 15 amino acids.